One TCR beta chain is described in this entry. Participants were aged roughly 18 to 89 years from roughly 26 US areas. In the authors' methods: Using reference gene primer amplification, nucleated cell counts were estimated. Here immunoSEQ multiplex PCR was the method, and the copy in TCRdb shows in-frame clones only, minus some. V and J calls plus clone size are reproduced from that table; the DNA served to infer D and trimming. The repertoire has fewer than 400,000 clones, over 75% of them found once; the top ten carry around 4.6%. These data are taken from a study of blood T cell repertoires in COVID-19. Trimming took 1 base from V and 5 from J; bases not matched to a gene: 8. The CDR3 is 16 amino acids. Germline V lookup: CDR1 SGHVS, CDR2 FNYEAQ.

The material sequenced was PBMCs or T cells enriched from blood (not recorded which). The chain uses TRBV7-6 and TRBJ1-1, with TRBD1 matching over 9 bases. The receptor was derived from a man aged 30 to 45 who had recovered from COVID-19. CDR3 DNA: TGTGCCAGCAGCTTAGGATCACAGGGGGCATGGACTGAAGCTTTCTTT. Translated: CASSLGSQGAWTEAFF.